This T cell receptor beta chain was identified during a study of beta chain features in type 1 diabetes. Notes on this clone: Its target is not known.

The length of the CDR3 is 15 residues. V was trimmed by 4 bases and J by 1 base, leaving 12 bases between them. CDR1 is SGHTS and CDR2 is YDEGEE in the germline V gene. General study results and limits: There was a moderate but significant shortening of TCRB CDR3s in all four CD4+ subsets of Type 1 diabetes patients.

Sequenced material consisted of expressed TCRB transcripts (all of the isolated RNA was reverse transcribed). TCRdb keeps only in-frame clones here, not all; method: immunoSEQ multiplex PCR. In the table there are 640,000 or so clones, roughly an eighth of which are singletons. This clonotype was obtained from a man aged 18 to 35 with type 1 diabetes. The chain links TRBV5-8 to TRBJ1-5, with a tentative D call TRBD1 (6 bases). Sequenced input: naive CD4+ T cells from blood. Here the CDR3 reads CASSLFQGSNQPQHF. The CDR3 nucleotides read TGTGCCAGCAGCCTGTTTCAGGGGAGCAATCAGCCCCAGCATTTT.